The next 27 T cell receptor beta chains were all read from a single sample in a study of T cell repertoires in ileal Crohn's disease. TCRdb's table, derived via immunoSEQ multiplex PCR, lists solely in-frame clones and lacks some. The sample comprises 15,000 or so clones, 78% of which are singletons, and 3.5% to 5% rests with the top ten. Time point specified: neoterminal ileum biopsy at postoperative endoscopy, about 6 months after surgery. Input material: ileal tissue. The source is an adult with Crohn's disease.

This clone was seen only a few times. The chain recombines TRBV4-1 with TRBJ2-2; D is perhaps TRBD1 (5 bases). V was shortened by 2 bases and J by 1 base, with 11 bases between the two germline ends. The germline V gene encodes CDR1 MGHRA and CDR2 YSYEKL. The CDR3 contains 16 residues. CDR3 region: CASSQRQGLNTGELFF. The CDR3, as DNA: TGCGCCAGCAGCCAAAGGCAGGGCTTGAACACCGGGGAGCTGTTTTTT.

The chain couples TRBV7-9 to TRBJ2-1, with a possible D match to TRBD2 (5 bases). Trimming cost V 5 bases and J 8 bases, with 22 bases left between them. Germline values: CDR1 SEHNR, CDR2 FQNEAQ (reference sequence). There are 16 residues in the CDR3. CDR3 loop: CASSQPTGKRVDEQFF. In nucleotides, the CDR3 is TGTGCCAGCAGCCAACCCACGGGTAAGAGGGTGGATGAGCAGTTCTTC.

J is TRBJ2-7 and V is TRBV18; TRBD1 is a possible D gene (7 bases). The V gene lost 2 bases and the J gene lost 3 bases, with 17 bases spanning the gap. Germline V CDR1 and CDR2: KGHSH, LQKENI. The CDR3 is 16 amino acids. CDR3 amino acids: CASSPGRQGGFYEQYF. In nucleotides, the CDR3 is TGTGCCAGCTCACCAGGACGTCAGGGGGGTTTCTACGAGCAGTACTTC. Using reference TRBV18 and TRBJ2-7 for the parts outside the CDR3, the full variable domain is NAGVMQNPRHLVRRRGQEARLRCSPMKGHSHVYWYRQLPEEGLKFMVYLQKENIIDESGMPKERFSAEFPKEGPSILRIQQVVRGDSAAYFCASSPGRQGGFYEQYFGPGTRLTVT.

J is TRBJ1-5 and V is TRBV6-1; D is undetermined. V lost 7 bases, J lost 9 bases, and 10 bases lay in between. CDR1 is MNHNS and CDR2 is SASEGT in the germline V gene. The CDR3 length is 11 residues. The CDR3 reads CASTNGGPQHF. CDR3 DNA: TGTGCCAGCACTAACGGCGGGCCCCAGCATTTT.

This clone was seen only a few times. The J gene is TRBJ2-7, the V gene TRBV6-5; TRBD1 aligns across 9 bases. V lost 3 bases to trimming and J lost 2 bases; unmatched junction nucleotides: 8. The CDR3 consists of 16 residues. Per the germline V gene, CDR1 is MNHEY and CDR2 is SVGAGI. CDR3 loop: CASSYGTGTGTYEQYF. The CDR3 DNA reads TGTGCCAGCAGTTATGGAACCGGGACAGGGACCTACGAGCAGTACTTC.

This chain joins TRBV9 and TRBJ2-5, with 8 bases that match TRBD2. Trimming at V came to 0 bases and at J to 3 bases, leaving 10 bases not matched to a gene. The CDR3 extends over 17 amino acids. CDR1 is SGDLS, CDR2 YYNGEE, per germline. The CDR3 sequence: CASSVGTSSPGKETQYF. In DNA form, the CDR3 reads TGTGCCAGCAGCGTAGGGACTAGCAGCCCTGGGAAAGAGACCCAGTACTTC. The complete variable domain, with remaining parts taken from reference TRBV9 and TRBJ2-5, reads DSGVTQTPKHLITATGQRVTLRCSPRSGDLSVYWYQQSLDQGLQFLIQYYNGEERAKGNILERFSAQQFPDLHSELNLSSLELGDSALYFCASSVGTSSPGKETQYFGPGTRLLVL.

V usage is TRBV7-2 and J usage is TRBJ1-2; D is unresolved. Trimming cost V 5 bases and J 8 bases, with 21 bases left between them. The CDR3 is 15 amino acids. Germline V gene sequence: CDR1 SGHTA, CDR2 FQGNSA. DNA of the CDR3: TGTGCCAGCAGCCCACGCTCTAGGGTTGCGGAAGGCTACACCTTC. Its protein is CASSPRSRVAEGYTF.

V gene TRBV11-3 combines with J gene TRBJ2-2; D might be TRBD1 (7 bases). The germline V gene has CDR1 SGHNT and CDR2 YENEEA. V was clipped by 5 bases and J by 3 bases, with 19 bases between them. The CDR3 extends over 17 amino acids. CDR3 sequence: CASSKQDQGGYTGELFF. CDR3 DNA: TGTGCCAGCAGCAAACAGGACCAGGGGGGCTACACCGGGGAGCTGTTTTTT. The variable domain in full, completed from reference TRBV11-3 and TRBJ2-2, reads EAGVVQSPRYKIIEKKQPVAFWCNPISGHNTLYWYLQNLGQGPELLIRYENEEAVDDSQLPKDRFSAERLKGVDSTLKIQPAELGDSAVYLCASSKQDQGGYTGELFFGEGSRLTVL.

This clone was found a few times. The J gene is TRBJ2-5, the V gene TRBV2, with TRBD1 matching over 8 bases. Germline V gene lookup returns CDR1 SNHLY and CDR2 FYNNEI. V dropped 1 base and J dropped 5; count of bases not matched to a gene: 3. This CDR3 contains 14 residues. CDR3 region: CASSEDRGEETQYF. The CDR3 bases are TGTGCCAGCAGTGAAGACAGGGGGGAGGAGACCCAGTACTTC.

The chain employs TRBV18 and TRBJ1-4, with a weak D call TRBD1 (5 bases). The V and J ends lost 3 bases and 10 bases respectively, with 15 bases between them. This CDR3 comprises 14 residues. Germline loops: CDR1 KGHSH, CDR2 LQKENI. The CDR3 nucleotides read TGTGCCAGCTCACCCGAGACAGTACTGGCAAAACTGTTTTTT. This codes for CASSPETVLAKLFF.

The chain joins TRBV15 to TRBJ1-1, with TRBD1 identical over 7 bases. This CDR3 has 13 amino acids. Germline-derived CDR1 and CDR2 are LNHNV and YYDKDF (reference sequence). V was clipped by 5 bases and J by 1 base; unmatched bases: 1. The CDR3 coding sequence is TGTGCCACCAGCTGGGACAGGAACACTGAAGCTTTCTTT. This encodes CATSWDRNTEAFF.

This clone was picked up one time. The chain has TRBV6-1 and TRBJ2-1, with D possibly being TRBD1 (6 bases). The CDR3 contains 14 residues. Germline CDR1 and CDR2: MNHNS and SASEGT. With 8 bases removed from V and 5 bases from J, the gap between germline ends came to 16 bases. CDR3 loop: CASRVRGSHNEQFF. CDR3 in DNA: TGTGCCAGCCGCGTTAGGGGGAGTCACAATGAGCAGTTCTTC.

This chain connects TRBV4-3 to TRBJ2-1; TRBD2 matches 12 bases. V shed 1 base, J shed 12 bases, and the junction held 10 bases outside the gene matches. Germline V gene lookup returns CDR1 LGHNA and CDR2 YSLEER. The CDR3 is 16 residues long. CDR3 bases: TGCGCCAGCAGCCAAGGGACTAGCGGGGAGATTCAGGGGCAGTTCTTC. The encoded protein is CASSQGTSGEIQGQFF.

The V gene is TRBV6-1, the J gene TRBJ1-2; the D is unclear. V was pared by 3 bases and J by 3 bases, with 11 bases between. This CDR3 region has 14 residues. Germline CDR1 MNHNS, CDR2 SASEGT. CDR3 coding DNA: TGTGCCAGCAGTGACCCGGGGTGGGACTATGGCTACACCTTC. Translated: CASSDPGWDYGYTF.

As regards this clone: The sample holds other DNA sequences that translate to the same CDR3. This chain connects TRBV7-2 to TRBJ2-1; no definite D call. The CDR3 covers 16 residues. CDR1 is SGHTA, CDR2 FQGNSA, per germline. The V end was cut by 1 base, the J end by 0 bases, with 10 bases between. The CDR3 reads CASSLDGGSSYNEQFF. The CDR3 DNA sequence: TGTGCCAGCAGCTTAGACGGCGGAAGCTCCTACAATGAGCAGTTCTTC.

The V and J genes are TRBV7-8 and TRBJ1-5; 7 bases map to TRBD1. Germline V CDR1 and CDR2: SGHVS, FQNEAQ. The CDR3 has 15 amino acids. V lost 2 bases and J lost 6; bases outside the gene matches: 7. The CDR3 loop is CASSLKGGGGQPQHF. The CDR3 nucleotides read TGTGCCAGCAGCTTAAAAGGGGGCGGGGGTCAGCCCCAGCATTTT.

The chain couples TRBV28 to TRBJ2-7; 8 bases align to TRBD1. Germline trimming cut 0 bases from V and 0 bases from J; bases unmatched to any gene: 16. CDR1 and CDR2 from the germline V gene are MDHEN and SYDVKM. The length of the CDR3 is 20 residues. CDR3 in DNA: TGTGCCAGCAGTTTATGGACCACTCGGACAGGGAGTAGAAGCTCCTACGAGCAGTACTTC. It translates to CASSLWTTRTGSRSSYEQYF.

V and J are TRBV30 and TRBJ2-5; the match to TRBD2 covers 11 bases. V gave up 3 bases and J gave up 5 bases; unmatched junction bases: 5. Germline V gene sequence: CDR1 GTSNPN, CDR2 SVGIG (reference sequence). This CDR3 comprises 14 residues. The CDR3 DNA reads TGTGCCTGGAGAACTAGCGGGGGTGGGGAGACCCAGTACTTC. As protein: CAWRTSGGGETQYF. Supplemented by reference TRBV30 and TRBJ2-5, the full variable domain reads SQTIHQWPATLVQPVGSPLSLECTVEGTSNPNLYWYRQAAGRGLQLLFYSVGIGQISSEVPQNLSASRPQDRQFILSSKKLLLSDSGFYLCAWRTSGGGETQYFGPGTRLLVL.

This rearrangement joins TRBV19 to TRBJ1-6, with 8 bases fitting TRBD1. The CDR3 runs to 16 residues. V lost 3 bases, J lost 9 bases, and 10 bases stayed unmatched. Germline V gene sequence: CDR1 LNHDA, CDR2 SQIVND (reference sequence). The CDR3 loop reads CASSMSGRGRSSPLHF. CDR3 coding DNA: TGTGCCAGTAGTATGTCGGGCAGGGGGCGAAGTTCACCCCTCCACTTT.

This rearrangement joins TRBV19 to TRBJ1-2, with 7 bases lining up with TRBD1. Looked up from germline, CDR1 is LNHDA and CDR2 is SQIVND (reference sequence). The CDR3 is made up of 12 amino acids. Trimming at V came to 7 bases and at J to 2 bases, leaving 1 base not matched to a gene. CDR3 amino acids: CASMTGNYGYTF. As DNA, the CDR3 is TGTGCCAGTATGACAGGGAACTATGGCTACACCTTC.

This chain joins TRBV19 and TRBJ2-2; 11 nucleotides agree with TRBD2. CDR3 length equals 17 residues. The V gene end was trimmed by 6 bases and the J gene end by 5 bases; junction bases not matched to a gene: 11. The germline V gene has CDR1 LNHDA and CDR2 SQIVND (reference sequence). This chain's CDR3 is CASRRRLAGRGTGELFF. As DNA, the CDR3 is TGTGCCAGTAGACGCCGACTAGCGGGGAGGGGTACCGGGGAGCTGTTTTTT. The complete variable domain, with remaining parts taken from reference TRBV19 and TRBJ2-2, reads DGGITQSPKYLFRKEGQNVTLSCEQNLNHDAMYWYRQDPGQGLRLIYYSQIVNDFQKGDIAEGYSVSREKKESFPLTVTSAQKNPTAFYLCASRRRLAGRGTGELFFGEGSRLTVL.

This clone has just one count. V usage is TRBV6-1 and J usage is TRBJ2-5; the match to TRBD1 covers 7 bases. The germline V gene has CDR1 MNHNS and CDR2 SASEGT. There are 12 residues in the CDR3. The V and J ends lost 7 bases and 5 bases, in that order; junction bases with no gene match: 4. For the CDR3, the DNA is TGTGCCAGCACAGGACAGGCCGAGACCCAGTACTTC. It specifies CASTGQAETQYF.

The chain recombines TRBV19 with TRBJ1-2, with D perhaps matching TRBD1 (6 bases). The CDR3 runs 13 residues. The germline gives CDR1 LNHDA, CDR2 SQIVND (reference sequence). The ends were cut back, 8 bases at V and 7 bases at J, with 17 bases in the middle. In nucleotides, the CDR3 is TGTGCCAGTGGTACGGGGGGCCGGCGTGGCTACACCTTC. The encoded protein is CASGTGGRRGYTF.

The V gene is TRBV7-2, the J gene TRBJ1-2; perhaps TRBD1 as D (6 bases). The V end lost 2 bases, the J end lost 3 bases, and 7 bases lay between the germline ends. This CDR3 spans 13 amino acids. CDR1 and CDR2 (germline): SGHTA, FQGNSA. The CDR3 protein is CASSLKGDYGYTF. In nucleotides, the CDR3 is TGTGCCAGCAGCTTAAAGGGGGACTATGGCTACACCTTC.

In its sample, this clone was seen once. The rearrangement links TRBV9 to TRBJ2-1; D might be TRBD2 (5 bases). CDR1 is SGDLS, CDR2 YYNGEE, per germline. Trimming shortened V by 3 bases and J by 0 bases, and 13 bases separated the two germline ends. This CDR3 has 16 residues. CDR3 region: CASSALARSSYNEQFF. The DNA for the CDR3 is TGTGCCAGCAGCGCGTTAGCGAGGAGCTCCTACAATGAGCAGTTCTTC.

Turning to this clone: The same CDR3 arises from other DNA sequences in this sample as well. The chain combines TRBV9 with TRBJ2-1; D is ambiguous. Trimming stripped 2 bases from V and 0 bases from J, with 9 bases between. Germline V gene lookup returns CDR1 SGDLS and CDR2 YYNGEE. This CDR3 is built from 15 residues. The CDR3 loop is CASSVGPSSYNEQFF. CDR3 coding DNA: TGTGCCAGCAGCGTCGGACCAAGCTCCTACAATGAGCAGTTCTTC.

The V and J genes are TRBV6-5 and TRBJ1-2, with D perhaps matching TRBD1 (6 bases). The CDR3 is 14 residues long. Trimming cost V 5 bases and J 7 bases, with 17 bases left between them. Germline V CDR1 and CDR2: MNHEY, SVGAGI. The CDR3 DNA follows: TGTGCCAGCAGTCTACAGGGACCGGGGAGTGGCTACACCTTC. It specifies CASSLQGPGSGYTF.